The 26 T cell receptor beta chains below come from one sample, sequenced in a study of T-cell memory formation after mild COVID-19. Using its own MiXCR run on the 5' RACE reads, TCRdb lists one record per CDR3 protein. The repertoire consists of roughly 510,000 distinct CDR3 sequences, with 15% to 20% occurring once and the leading ten covering about 7.4%. The sample was PBMCs or a T cell subset sorted from them (not recorded which). The source of these receptors is an adult woman who had mild COVID-19 (a few samples of this study predate the infection). Cell type and time point are not known.

This clonotype occurred many times. The chain couples TRBV27 to TRBJ2-7; D might be TRBD1 or TRBD2, each matching 5 bases. Trimming removed 7 bases at V and 2 bases at J, with 21 bases between. The CDR3 length is 16 residues. The germline V gene has CDR1 MNHEY and CDR2 SMNVEV (reference sequence). The CDR3 here is CASTPLASQGTYEQYF. In DNA, the CDR3 is TGTGCCAGCACCCCCCTAGCCTCCCAGGGCACCTACGAGCAGTACTTC.

This chain uses TRBV18 with TRBJ2-7, with a tentative D call TRBD1 (5 bases). Deletions cut 5 bases from V and 0 bases from J, with 14 bases between. CDR3 size: 15 residues. Germline loops: CDR1 KGHSH, CDR2 LQKENI. CDR3 in amino acids: CASSRTQGGSYEQYF. CDR3 nucleotide sequence: TGTGCCAGCTCAAGGACCCAGGGCGGCTCCTACGAGCAGTACTTC.

This clonotype was seen a few times. The CDR3 coding sequence is TGTGCCAGCAGCCCAGAGGGAACCGGGGAGCTGTTTTTT. Translation gives CASSPEGTGELFF. The V gene is TRBV16, the J gene TRBJ2-2, with TRBD2 as a possible D gene (5 bases). This CDR3 comprises 13 residues. The germline V gene encodes CDR1 KGHSY and CDR2 FQNENV. V shed 4 bases and J shed 5 bases, with 8 bases lying between them.

The chain combines TRBV7-2 with TRBJ2-3; tentatively, D is TRBD1 or TRBD2 (5 bases each). V was shortened by 2 bases and J by 6 bases, with 12 bases between the two germline ends. The CDR3 contains 14 residues. Germline values: CDR1 SGHTA, CDR2 FQGNSA. CDR3 sequence (DNA): TGTGCCAGCAGCTTATGGGGGAATCTGGATACGCAGTATTTT. Translation: CASSLWGNLDTQYF.

In this sample, this clonotype turned up a few times. The chain recombines TRBV12-3 or TRBV12-4 with TRBJ2-6; D is uncertain. V shed 4 bases and J shed 8 bases, with 9 bases lying between them. This CDR3 spans 13 amino acids. The DNA for the CDR3 is TGTGCCAGCAGTTCCCAACTGACCAACGTCCTGACTTTC. It specifies CASSSQLTNVLTF.

V gene TRBV5-6 combines with J gene TRBJ2-4; 12 nucleotides agree with TRBD1. Germline V lookup: CDR1 SGHDT, CDR2 YYEEEE. The CDR3 runs to 17 residues. Trimming cost V 4 bases and J 0 bases; bases outside gene matches: 5. The DNA of the CDR3 is TGTGCCAGCAGCAGGGACAGGGGGCGTCTAGCCAAAAACATTCAGTACTTC. The encoded protein is CASSRDRGRLAKNIQYF.

In this sample, this clonotype turned up a few times. The gene calls are TRBV5-1 and TRBJ1-1; a weak D match, TRBD1 (5 bases). Germline lookup yields CDR1 SGHRS and CDR2 YFSETQ. Trimming stripped 1 base from V and 3 bases from J, with 16 bases between. CDR3 length: 16 residues. CDR3 amino acids: CASSLSSGRADTEAFF. The DNA of the CDR3 is TGCGCCAGCAGCTTGAGTTCGGGCAGGGCGGACACTGAAGCTTTCTTT.

This clonotype was picked up a small number of times. This chain uses TRBV15 with TRBJ2-7, with unresolved D. The germline V and J ends were trimmed by 4 bases and 4 bases, with 17 bases remaining between them. Germline CDR1 reads LNHNV; CDR2 reads YYDKDF (reference sequence). The CDR3 runs to 15 residues. The CDR3 sequence: CATSISRRHQYEQYF. CDR3 DNA sequence: TGTGCCACCAGCATTTCTCGTAGACACCAATACGAGCAGTACTTC.

This rearrangement joins TRBV3-1 to TRBJ1-3; no reliable D call. Germline-derived CDR1 and CDR2 are LGHDT and YNNKEL (reference sequence). Trimming took off 0 bases at V and 0 bases at J, with 9 bases between the two ends. The CDR3 sequence is 16 residues long. This CDR3 reads CASSQEEILSGNTIYF. The CDR3 DNA reads TGTGCCAGCAGCCAAGAAGAGATACTCTCTGGAAACACCATATATTTT.

This clonotype has just a few counts. This chain uses TRBV3-1 with TRBJ2-5; the match to TRBD2 covers 7 bases. This CDR3 region has 14 residues. Germline V gene data show CDR1 as LGHDT and CDR2 as YNNKEL (reference sequence). V shed 3 bases, J shed 4 bases, and the junction held 5 bases outside the gene matches. The chain's CDR3 is CASSQGGWGETQYF. For the CDR3, the DNA is TGTGCCAGCAGCCAGGGGGGGTGGGGAGAGACCCAGTACTTC.

The chain recombines TRBV29-1 with TRBJ2-3; 9 positions agree with TRBD1. CDR1 and CDR2 (germline): SQVTM, ANQGSEA. The CDR3 length is 19 residues. Trimming took 4 bases from V and 0 from J; bases not matched to a gene: 17. CDR3 sequence: CSVGQGQGSSSSSTDTQYF. CDR3 nucleotides: TGCAGCGTTGGCCAGGGACAGGGATCCTCCTCTTCTAGCACAGATACGCAGTATTTT.

The chain carries TRBV5-1 and TRBJ2-3; no firm D call. Between the trimmed V and J ends, which lost 2 bases and 5 bases, there was a span of 6 bases. CDR1 and CDR2 from the germline V gene are SGHRS and YFSETQ. The CDR3 extends over 12 amino acids. The CDR3 region is CASSLDLDTQYF. CDR3 in DNA: TGCGCCAGCAGCTTAGACTTAGATACGCAGTATTTT.

This clonotype was seen only a few times. The rearrangement uses TRBV10-3 and TRBJ1-2; D is unresolved. With 0 bases removed from V and 7 bases from J, the gap between germline ends came to 18 bases. Germline loops: CDR1 ENHRY, CDR2 SYGVKD. The CDR3 runs to 16 residues. The chain's CDR3 is CAISESSLEVMGGYTF. The CDR3 DNA reads TGTGCCATCAGTGAGTCCTCCCTGGAGGTAATGGGTGGCTACACCTTC.

The gene calls are TRBV20-1 and TRBJ2-5; TRBD2 aligns across 7 bases. Germline CDR1 is DFQATT and CDR2 is SNEGSKA (reference sequence). V lost 6 bases, J lost 4 bases, and 8 bases stayed unmatched. The CDR3 length is 13 residues. CDR3 coding DNA: TGCAGTGCCGCCCGGGGGAGGGGAGAGACCCAGTACTTC. The encoded protein is CSAARGRGETQYF.

The chain couples TRBV6-5 to TRBJ1-2, with 11 bases fitting TRBD1. V gave up 0 bases and J gave up 5 bases; unmatched junction bases: 11. This CDR3 has 18 residues. Germline V gene lookup returns CDR1 MNHEY and CDR2 SVGAGI. The CDR3 reads CASSYSMGDRGNRYGYTF. CDR3 DNA sequence: TGTGCCAGCAGTTACTCGATGGGGGACAGGGGGAACCGGTATGGCTACACCTTC.

This clonotype was seen more than once but under ten times. The chain joins TRBV5-1 to TRBJ1-2, with TRBD1 identical over 8 bases. CDR1 SGHRS and CDR2 YFSETQ come from the germline V gene. Trimming removed 4 bases from V and 8 bases from J; junction bases left unmatched: 10. The CDR3 spans 14 residues. CDR3 coding DNA: TGCGCCAGCAGCCCCCAGGGGGCGAGTTGGGGCTACACCTTC. Its translation: CASSPQGASWGYTF.

The chain carries TRBV5-1 and TRBJ1-6; D ambiguous. Germline-derived CDR1 and CDR2 are SGHRS and YFSETQ. CDR3 length: 17 amino acids. The germline V and J ends were trimmed by 0 bases and 8 bases, with 18 bases remaining between them. The CDR3 region has the DNA TGCGCCAGCAGCTTGGAAGAGACCCATCCGGGATATTCACCCCTCCACTTT. Its translation: CASSLEETHPGYSPLHF.

There are many counts of this clonotype. The chain is built from TRBV9 and TRBJ1-1, with D tentatively TRBD1 (5 bases). The CDR3 is 13 residues long. V was clipped by 0 bases and J by 7 bases, with 10 bases between them. Germline V gene data show CDR1 as SGDLS and CDR2 as YYNGEE. The CDR3 protein is CASSVEGRGEAFF. DNA for the CDR3: TGTGCCAGCAGCGTAGAAGGGAGGGGTGAAGCTTTCTTT.

This clonotype was seen only a few times. The chain is built from TRBV7-9 and TRBJ1-6; 8 positions agree with TRBD1. Trimming removed 3 bases from V and 10 bases from J; junction bases left unmatched: 5. The CDR3 is made up of 14 amino acids. Germline V gene sequence: CDR1 SEHNR, CDR2 FQNEAQ (reference sequence). The CDR3, as DNA: TGTGCCAGCAGCTTTCGGACAGGGCAATCACCCCTCCACTTT. This sequence encodes CASSFRTGQSPLHF. Full variable domain (missing parts from reference TRBV7-9 and TRBJ1-6): DTGVSQNPRHKITKRGQNVTFRCDPISEHNRLYWYRQTLGQGPEFLTYFQNEAQLEKSRLLSDRFSAERPKGSFSTLEIQRTEQGDSAMYLCASSFRTGQSPLHFGNGTRLTVT.

This clonotype was detected many times. The chain employs TRBV5-6 and TRBJ1-5; no definite D call. The germline gives CDR1 SGHDT, CDR2 YYEEEE. Trimming cost V 0 bases and J 0 bases, with 13 bases left between them. CDR3 size: 17 residues. The CDR3 coding sequence is TGTGCCAGCAGCTTGGGGCCGCGAGGGCATAGCAATCAGCCCCAGCATTTT. Its translation is CASSLGPRGHSNQPQHF.

V usage is TRBV28 and J usage is TRBJ2-1, with D perhaps matching TRBD2 (6 bases). The germline gives CDR1 MDHEN, CDR2 SYDVKM. Trimming removed 6 bases at V and 5 bases at J, with 17 bases between. The CDR3 contains 15 residues. CDR3 sequence (DNA): TGTGCCAGCAGCTCAACGGGACTGAACAACAATGAGCAGTTCTTC. Translating it yields CASSSTGLNNNEQFF.

The CDR3 reads CASSSQPPDTQYF. The CDR3 DNA reads as TGTGCCAGCAGCTCACAGCCCCCCGATACGCAGTATTTT. The chain links TRBV11-3 to TRBJ2-3, with D unclear. Deletions cut 4 bases from V and 6 bases from J, with 11 bases between. Germline V gives CDR1 SGHNT, CDR2 YENEEA. The CDR3 spans 13 residues.

The chain has TRBV4-1 and TRBJ2-1; 7 bases align to TRBD2. The germline CDR1 and CDR2 sequences are MGHRA and YSYEKL. V lost 3 bases, J lost 6 bases, and 11 bases stayed unmatched. The CDR3 is 16 amino acids. The CDR3 DNA reads TGCGCCAGCAGCCAGGACGGCGGGGGATTCGGCAATGAGCAGTTCTTC. Protein product: CASSQDGGGFGNEQFF.

This clonotype was counted a few times. The J gene is TRBJ2-3, the V gene TRBV7-6, with D possibly being TRBD1 (5 bases). Germline V gives CDR1 SGHVS, CDR2 FNYEAQ. V was clipped by 4 bases and J by 3 bases, with 14 bases between them. The CDR3 consists of 15 residues. The CDR3 protein is CASSSSQALTDTQYF. The CDR3 DNA follows: TGTGCCAGCAGCTCGTCACAGGCATTGACAGATACGCAGTATTTT.

The V gene is TRBV24-1, the J gene TRBJ2-1, with 8 bases identical to TRBD1. J lost 8 bases, V lost 7 bases, and 12 bases had no gene match. This CDR3 contains 15 residues. Germline CDR1 KGHDR, CDR2 SFDVKD. The CDR3 nucleotides read TGTGCCACCAGCCCTAAGGACAGGGCGGGCGATGAGCAGTTCTTC. Residues: CATSPKDRAGDEQFF.

There are a few counts of this clonotype. The rearrangement joins TRBV7-2 to TRBJ2-2; no clear D. The CDR3 sequence is 13 residues long. Trimming removed 5 bases from V and 8 bases from J, with 12 bases in between. Germline V gene sequence: CDR1 SGHTA, CDR2 FQGNSA. In nucleotides, the CDR3 is TGTGCCAGCAGCCCGCAAAGGGTTGGGGAGCTGTTTTTT. Amino acids: CASSPQRVGELFF.